This entry lists 15 T cell receptor beta chains sequenced from one sample in a study of T cells in Graves' hyperthyroidism and ophthalmopathy. From RNA transcripts, TCR beta CDR3 regions were amplified. HTBI primers were employed in a first-round RT-PCR of the TCR CDR3. TCRdb ran MiXCR on the multiplex PCR reads and lists one entry per CDR3 protein. This sample has over 500,000 distinct CDR3 sequences; 16% occur once, and the top ten carry about 29%. Sequenced material: blood. The receptors shown here come from a woman in her 30s with Graves' ophthalmopathy.

This clonotype was observed a handful of times. In DNA form, the CDR3 reads TGCGCCAGCAGCCAAACCAGGGGGAATCCCTACGAGCAGTACTTC. Encoded protein: CASSQTRGNPYEQYF. The chain has TRBV4-3 and TRBJ2-7; 7 bases map to TRBD1. The CDR3 contains 15 residues. Germline V gene sequence: CDR1 LGHNA, CDR2 YSLEER. The V and J ends lost 2 bases and 2 bases, in that order; junction bases with no gene match: 6.

This clonotype was detected ten times or more. The V gene is TRBV18, the J gene TRBJ2-7; TRBD2 aligns across 7 bases. This CDR3 region has 16 residues. The V gene's germline CDR1 is KGHSH and CDR2 LQKENI. Unmatched junction bases numbered 10, after V lost 3 bases and J lost 2 bases. CDR3 loop: CASSPRLASGPYEQYF. The CDR3 nucleotides are TGTGCCAGCTCACCTAGGCTGGCTAGCGGCCCCTACGAGCAGTACTTC.

The rearrangement links TRBV5-6 to TRBJ2-7; TRBD2 aligns across 7 bases. Germline CDR1 reads SGHDT; CDR2 reads YYEEEE. V was pared by 4 bases and J by 6 bases, with 4 bases of the junction left unmatched. The CDR3 contains 12 residues. This CDR3 is CASSLSGVEQYF. In DNA form, the CDR3 reads TGTGCCAGCAGCCTCAGCGGGGTCGAGCAGTACTTC. Variable domain in full (rest from reference TRBV5-6 and TRBJ2-7): DAGVTQSPTHLIKTRGQQVTLRCSPKSGHDTVSWYQQALGQGPQFIFQYYEEEERQRGNFPDRFSGHQFPNYSSELNVNALLLGDSALYLCASSLSGVEQYFGPGTRLTVT.

This clonotype was seen at least ten times. V and J are TRBV6-2 or TRBV6-3 and TRBJ2-1; D not resolved. The V gene lost 2 bases and the J gene lost 10 bases, with 15 bases spanning the gap. Germline lookup yields CDR1 MNHEY and CDR2 SVGEGT. This CDR3 has 14 residues. CDR3 nucleotide sequence: TGTGCCAGCAGTTACCAGATTGAGGCCGGAGAGCAGTTCTTC. This sequence encodes CASSYQIEAGEQFF.

This clonotype was recorded at least ten times. A read error may produce the germline difference seen at one junction end. The chain carries TRBV6-5 and TRBJ1-1, with a tentative D call TRBD1 (6 bases). Germline V gene lookup returns CDR1 MNHEY and CDR2 SVGAGI. There are 13 residues in the CDR3. This CDR3 is CATSYTEGGKAFF. Written as DNA, the CDR3 is TGTGCCACCAGTTATACCGAAGGGGGAAAAGCTTTCTTT.

Many counts were recorded for this clonotype. The J gene is TRBJ1-1, the V gene TRBV20-1; tentative D call: TRBD1 (6 bases). The CDR3 spans 15 residues. Per the germline V gene, CDR1 is DFQATT and CDR2 is SNEGSKA (reference sequence). The V end was cut by 4 bases, the J end by 0 bases, with 15 bases between. Here the CDR3 DNA reads TGCAGTGCTAAGGTCCCGAGGACAGTGAACACTGAAGCTTTCTTT. It is translated as CSAKVPRTVNTEAFF.

This clonotype has more than one count but fewer than ten. This chain joins TRBV28 and TRBJ1-3; D is unclear. Trimming shortened V by 3 bases and J by 0 bases, and 9 bases separated the two germline ends. CDR3 size: 15 residues. The germline V gene has CDR1 MDHEN and CDR2 SYDVKM. CDR3 in amino acids: CASSLQRPSGNTIYF. The CDR3 coding sequence is TGTGCCAGCAGTTTGCAGCGCCCCTCTGGAAACACCATATATTTT.

This clonotype has a count of ten or more. The V call is TRBV6-2 or TRBV6-3, the J call TRBJ1-2; no definite D call. Trimming left V 8 bases short and J 4 bases short, with 11 bases between. Germline CDR1 MNHEY, CDR2 SVGEGT. The CDR3 is 12 amino acids. CDR3 DNA sequence: TGTGCCAGCCTTCAGCCCCTCTATGGCTACACCTTC. Its protein is CASLQPLYGYTF.

This clonotype was seen at least ten times. The rearrangement links TRBV7-2 to TRBJ2-7; D remains ambiguous. Germline V gives CDR1 SGHTA, CDR2 FQGNSA. The CDR3 covers 13 residues. V was cut by 1 base and J by 4 bases, with 8 bases left in between. The CDR3 is CASSLGVIYEQYF. DNA of the CDR3: TGTGCCAGCAGCTTAGGTGTCATATACGAGCAGTACTTC.

This CDR3 reads CSAQGADGYTF. CDR3 sequence (DNA): TGCAGCGCACAGGGGGCAGATGGCTACACCTTC. V and J are TRBV29-1 and TRBJ1-2; 9 bases map to TRBD1. Looked up from germline, CDR1 is SQVTM and CDR2 is ANQGSEA. J lost 6 bases, V lost 7 bases, and 3 bases had no gene match. The CDR3 covers 11 residues.

In this sample, this clonotype turned up many times. V usage is TRBV20-1 and J usage is TRBJ1-5, with TRBD1 matching over 8 bases. This CDR3 is 15 amino acids long. The ends lost 5 bases at V and 5 bases at J; junction bases unmatched: 11. Per the germline V gene, CDR1 is DFQATT and CDR2 is SNEGSKA (reference sequence). CDR3 in DNA: TGCAGTGCTTTAACAGGGGGGGGGGAATATCAGCCCCAGCATTTT. Translating gives CSALTGGGEYQPQHF.

This clonotype has a handful of counts. The chain recombines TRBV7-9 with TRBJ1-1; D not resolved. V was shortened by 2 bases and J by 2 bases, with 15 bases between the two germline ends. CDR3 length: 16 amino acids. The germline V gene has CDR1 SEHNR and CDR2 FQNEAQ (reference sequence). The DNA of the CDR3 is TGTGCCAGCAGCTTAACCCAGGCAGGACCCAACACTGAAGCTTTCTTT. Its translation is CASSLTQAGPNTEAFF.

This clonotype has a handful of counts. The V call is TRBV4-3, the J call TRBJ1-6; 9 positions agree with TRBD1. CDR1 LGHNA and CDR2 YSLEER come from the germline V gene. J gave up 7 bases and V 4 bases, and 14 bases lay outside the gene matches. The CDR3 totals 18 residues. For the CDR3, the DNA is TGCGCCAGCAGCCGCAAAATATTTCCGGGACAGGGAAATTCACCCCTCCACTTT. This translates into CASSRKIFPGQGNSPLHF.

The DNA for the CDR3 is TGTGCCAGTAGTATGGGACTTACATCAACAGATACGCAGTATTTT. This sequence encodes CASSMGLTSTDTQYF. The chain is built from TRBV19 and TRBJ2-3, with D perhaps TRBD2 (6 bases). Germline CDR1 LNHDA, CDR2 SQIVND (reference sequence). V lost 3 bases to trimming and J lost 3 bases, with 13 bases between them. The CDR3 runs to 15 residues. The full variable domain, completed using reference TRBV19 and TRBJ2-3, is DGGITQSPKYLFRKEGQNVTLSCEQNLNHDAMYWYRQDPGQGLRLIYYSQIVNDFQKGDIAEGYSVSREKKESFPLTVTSAQKNPTAFYLCASSMGLTSTDTQYFGPGTRLTVL.

The rearrangement uses TRBV10-2 and TRBJ2-7; D might be TRBD2 (5 bases). The CDR3 loop spans 13 amino acids. V dropped 3 bases and J dropped 2 bases, with 8 bases sitting between them. Germline V gives CDR1 WSHSY, CDR2 SAAADI. The CDR3 DNA reads as TGCGCCAGCAGTGACCCCGGGACCTACGAGCAGTACTTC. The encoded protein is CASSDPGTYEQYF.